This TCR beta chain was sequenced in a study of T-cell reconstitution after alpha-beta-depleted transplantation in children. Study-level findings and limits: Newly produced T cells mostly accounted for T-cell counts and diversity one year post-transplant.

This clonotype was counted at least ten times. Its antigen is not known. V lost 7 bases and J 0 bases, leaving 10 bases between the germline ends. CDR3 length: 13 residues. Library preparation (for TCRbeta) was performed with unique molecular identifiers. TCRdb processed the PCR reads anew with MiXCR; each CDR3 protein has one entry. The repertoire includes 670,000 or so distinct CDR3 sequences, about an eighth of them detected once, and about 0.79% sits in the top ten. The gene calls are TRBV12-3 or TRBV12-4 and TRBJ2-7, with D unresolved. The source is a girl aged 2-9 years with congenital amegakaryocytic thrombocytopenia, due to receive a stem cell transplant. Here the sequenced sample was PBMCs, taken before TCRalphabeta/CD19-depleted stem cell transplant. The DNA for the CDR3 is TGTGCCAGCACCTCGGACGTCTCCTACGAGCAGTACTTC. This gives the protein CASTSDVSYEQYF.